These 27 T cell receptor beta chains were all obtained from the same sample, sequenced in a study of blood T cell repertoires in COVID-19. Measured with immunoSEQ multiplex PCR; TCRdb has only the in-frame clones, and not every one. Here the sample spans roughly 150,000 clones, approximately 85% being singletons. Sequenced input: peripheral blood. These receptors were taken from a man aged 50 or older with acute or convalescent COVID-19.

The chain couples TRBV4-1 to TRBJ2-7, with a tentative D call TRBD1 (6 bases). Germline CDR1 is MGHRA and CDR2 is YSYEKL. The CDR3 consists of 16 residues. The V end was cut by 0 bases, the J end by 1 base, with 13 bases between. CDR3 bases: TGCGCCAGCAGCCAAGAGGGGAACAGGGATTCCTACGAGCAGTACTTC. It yields the protein CASSQEGNRDSYEQYF.

J is TRBJ2-7 and V is TRBV6-6; 9 bases match TRBD1. The germline V gene encodes CDR1 MNHNY and CDR2 SVGAGI (reference sequence). V gave up 1 base and J gave up 2 bases; unmatched junction bases: 3. The CDR3 sequence is 15 residues long. CDR3 in amino acids: CASSYLGTGTYEQYF. CDR3 coding DNA: TGTGCCAGCAGTTACTTAGGGACAGGGACCTACGAGCAGTACTTC.

V is TRBV6-5 and J is TRBJ2-2, with 7 nucleotides matching TRBD1. CDR3 length: 15 amino acids. V shed 6 bases, J shed 5 bases, and the junction held 9 bases outside the gene matches. Per the germline V gene, CDR1 is MNHEY and CDR2 is SVGAGI. CDR3 sequence reads: CASRSTGVGTGELFF. The CDR3 region has the DNA TGTGCCAGCAGAAGTACAGGGGTAGGGACCGGGGAGCTGTTTTTT.

The J gene is TRBJ1-2, the V gene TRBV11-2, with TRBD1 as a possible D gene (5 bases). Trimming left V 1 base short and J 5 bases short, with 8 bases between. Germline CDR1 SGHAT, CDR2 FQNNGV. The CDR3 totals 13 residues. DNA of the CDR3: TGTGCCAGCAGCTTAGGGGGGGGATATGGCTACACCTTC. Translated: CASSLGGGYGYTF.

This clone was observed a handful of times. This chain links TRBV7-9 with TRBJ1-4, with TRBD1 identical over 9 bases. CDR3 size: 16 residues. J lost 4 bases, V lost 4 bases, and 7 bases had no gene match. Germline CDR1 SEHNR, CDR2 FQNEAQ (reference sequence). In nucleotides, the CDR3 is TGTGCCAGCAGCTCAACAGGGGGCGGTTTTAATGAAAAACTGTTTTTT. Protein product: CASSSTGGGFNEKLFF.

The V call is TRBV7-8, the J call TRBJ2-5, with D uncertain. Germline V lookup: CDR1 SGHVS, CDR2 FQNEAQ. The V gene lost 2 bases and the J gene lost 5 bases, with 6 bases spanning the gap. This CDR3 region has 12 residues. CDR3: CASSLSSETQYF. DNA for the CDR3: TGTGCCAGCAGCTTATCGTCGGAGACCCAGTACTTC.

This rearrangement joins TRBV6-5 to TRBJ2-1; 11 bases agree with TRBD2. The germline V gene has CDR1 MNHEY and CDR2 SVGAGI. V dropped 4 bases and J dropped 2; count of bases not matched to a gene: 4. This CDR3 is built from 16 residues. The CDR3 sequence is CASSSSGRWPYNEQFF. CDR3 DNA: TGTGCCAGCAGTTCTAGCGGGAGGTGGCCCTACAATGAGCAGTTCTTC.

The V and J genes are TRBV6-2 or TRBV6-3 and TRBJ1-2; no clear D. CDR1 is MNHEY and CDR2 is SVGEGT in the germline V gene. The germline V and J ends were trimmed by 2 bases and 3 bases, with 4 bases remaining between them. CDR3 length equals 12 residues. The CDR3 protein is CASSYTDYGYTF. The CDR3, as DNA: TGTGCCAGCAGTTACACTGACTATGGCTACACCTTC.

This chain links TRBV30 with TRBJ2-5; D is undetermined. The V gene's germline CDR1 is GTSNPN and CDR2 SVGIG (reference sequence). Between the trimmed V and J ends, which lost 0 bases and 3 bases, there was a span of 5 bases. The CDR3 totals 12 residues. The CDR3 sequence: CAWSVPEETQYF. Written as DNA, the CDR3 is TGTGCCTGGAGTGTACCGGAAGAGACCCAGTACTTC.

This chain connects TRBV6-5 to TRBJ2-3; D unclear. V was cut by 7 bases and J by 6 bases, with 8 bases left in between. The germline V gene has CDR1 MNHEY and CDR2 SVGAGI. The CDR3 has 11 residues. CDR3 amino acids: CASTVSDTQYF. In DNA form, the CDR3 reads TGTGCCAGCACCGTGTCGGATACGCAGTATTTT.

The chain couples TRBV2 to TRBJ1-2, with TRBD1 matching over 7 bases. Germline V gene lookup returns CDR1 SNHLY and CDR2 FYNNEI. V was pared by 2 bases and J by 4 bases, with 4 bases of the junction left unmatched. This CDR3 has 14 amino acids. CDR3 residues: CASSEQGVGYGYTF. The CDR3 DNA reads as TGTGCCAGCAGTGAACAGGGGGTGGGCTATGGCTACACCTTC.

V and J are TRBV19 and TRBJ1-3; TRBD1 is a possible D gene (5 bases). V lost 5 bases, J lost 1 base, and 12 bases lay in between. The V gene's germline CDR1 is LNHDA and CDR2 SQIVND (reference sequence). The CDR3 sequence is 15 residues long. The CDR3 bases are TGTGCCAGTAGTGGGCAGGGTGGGTCTGGAAACACCATATATTTT. Its translation: CASSGQGGSGNTIYF.

V and J are TRBV27 and TRBJ1-4, with a tentative D call TRBD1 (5 bases). Germline V gene lookup returns CDR1 MNHEY and CDR2 SMNVEV (reference sequence). The V end was cut by 0 bases, the J end by 7 bases, with 12 bases between. This CDR3 comprises 15 residues. CDR3 sequence (DNA): TGTGCCAGCAGTTTATCCGCAGGGTGGGGTGAAAAACTGTTTTTT. This gives the protein CASSLSAGWGEKLFF.

The chain's CDR3 is CASSQEQLSSYNEQFF. For the CDR3, the DNA is TGTGCCAGCAGCCAAGAACAGCTGAGCTCCTACAATGAGCAGTTCTTC. This sequence joins TRBV16 and TRBJ2-1; D unclear. The CDR3 extends over 16 amino acids. The germline V gene has CDR1 KGHSY and CDR2 FQNENV. With 2 bases removed from V and 0 bases from J, the gap between germline ends came to 11 bases. Supplemented by reference TRBV16 and TRBJ2-1, the full variable domain reads GEEVAQTPKHLVRGEGQKAKLYCAPIKGHSYVFWYQQVLKNEFKFLISFQNENVFDETGMPKERFSAKCLPNSPCSLEIQATKLEDSAVYFCASSQEQLSSYNEQFFGPGTRLTVL.

J is TRBJ1-3 and V is TRBV18; no reliable D call. Germline values: CDR1 KGHSH, CDR2 LQKENI. CDR3 size: 11 residues. The V gene lost 5 bases and the J gene lost 10 bases, with 9 bases spanning the gap. CDR3 nucleotides: TGTGCCAGCTCATTGGCCCCGACCATATATTTT. Protein: CASSLAPTIYF.

This clone was seen a handful of times. The chain couples TRBV6-5 to TRBJ2-3; TRBD2 matches at 7 bases. CDR1 MNHEY and CDR2 SVGAGI come from the germline V gene. The CDR3 totals 15 residues. Trimming took 6 bases from V and 6 from J; bases not matched to a gene: 12. Here the CDR3 DNA reads TGTGCCAGCAGGTCGTCCGGGGGGTGGTGGGATACGCAGTATTTT. As protein: CASRSSGGWWDTQYF.

This clone has only one observation. The chain combines TRBV5-1 with TRBJ1-2; D remains unclear. V was cut by 0 bases and J by 1 base, with 4 bases left in between. This CDR3 is 13 amino acids long. Per germline, CDR1 SGHRS and CDR2 YFSETQ. This CDR3 reads CASSLGDNYGYTF. CDR3 coding DNA: TGCGCCAGCAGCTTGGGAGATAACTATGGCTACACCTTC.

V usage is TRBV4-2 and J usage is TRBJ2-1, with D uncertain. The germline V and J ends were trimmed by 1 base and 3 bases, with 10 bases remaining between them. Germline lookup yields CDR1 LGHNA and CDR2 YNFKEQ. The CDR3 is made up of 15 amino acids. The CDR3 sequence: CASSQAHDFYNEQFF. The CDR3, as DNA: TGTGCCAGCAGCCAAGCCCACGACTTCTACAATGAGCAGTTCTTC.

The chain uses TRBV5-1 and TRBJ2-7; possibly TRBD1 for D (6 bases). V was shortened by 0 bases and J by 4 bases, with 11 bases between the two germline ends. The CDR3 runs 14 residues. Germline assignment: CDR1 SGHRS and CDR2 YFSETQ. The CDR3 coding sequence is TGCGCCAGCAGCTTGGACAGGGAAACATACGAGCAGTACTTC. Its protein product is CASSLDRETYEQYF.

This chain links TRBV25-1 with TRBJ1-5; weak D call: TRBD1 (5 bases). From germline, CDR1 is MGHDK and CDR2 SYGVNS. V was shortened by 2 bases and J by 5 bases, with 10 bases between the two germline ends. This CDR3 region has 14 residues. This CDR3 reads CASSEASGDQPQHF. In DNA, the CDR3 is TGTGCCAGCAGTGAAGCCTCGGGGGATCAGCCCCAGCATTTT.

The rearrangement uses TRBV6-5 and TRBJ2-2; 7 bases are shared with TRBD1. V shed 4 bases, J shed 7 bases, and the junction held 3 bases outside the gene matches. This CDR3 region has 13 residues. Germline CDR1 MNHEY, CDR2 SVGAGI. The CDR3 DNA follows: TGTGCCAGCAGTTCCGACAGGGTCGGGGAGCTGTTTTTT. Its translation is CASSSDRVGELFF.

This sequence joins TRBV18 and TRBJ1-4; D not certain. CDR1 is KGHSH and CDR2 is LQKENI in the germline V gene. Trimming removed 0 bases at V and 13 bases at J, with 18 bases between. The CDR3 covers 15 residues. The CDR3 coding sequence is TGTGCCAGCTCACCACCTCAAGCCCCGATGCCTGGACTGTTTTTT. It encodes CASSPPQAPMPGLFF.

This chain uses TRBV4-2 with TRBJ1-4; 10 positions match TRBD1. Per the germline V gene, CDR1 is LGHNA and CDR2 is YNFKEQ. The V and J ends lost 4 bases and 8 bases, in that order; junction bases with no gene match: 10. The CDR3 consists of 16 residues. For the CDR3, the DNA is TGTGCCAGCAGCCGAAGCAAGACAGGGGGCCAGGAAAAACTGTTTTTT. This gives the protein CASSRSKTGGQEKLFF.

This sequence joins TRBV7-6 and TRBJ2-7, with 9 bases matching TRBD1. V was pared by 5 bases and J by 4 bases, with 6 bases of the junction left unmatched. CDR3 size: 14 residues. From germline, CDR1 is SGHVS and CDR2 FNYEAQ. The CDR3 DNA follows: TGTGCCAGCAGCCCAATGACAGGGGGGTACGAGCAGTACTTC. Protein sequence: CASSPMTGGYEQYF.

V and J are TRBV11-2 and TRBJ1-5; a possible D gene is TRBD1 (6 bases). The CDR3 is 15 amino acids. Between the trimmed V and J ends, which lost 1 base and 5 bases, there was a span of 12 bases. CDR1 SGHAT and CDR2 FQNNGV come from the germline V gene. The CDR3: CASSLGTAQYQPQHF. CDR3 coding DNA: TGTGCCAGCAGCTTAGGGACAGCCCAATATCAGCCCCAGCATTTT.

The chain employs TRBV6-5 and TRBJ2-1; perhaps TRBD2 as D (5 bases). The ends were cut back, 7 bases at V and 7 bases at J, with 20 bases in the middle. Germline-derived CDR1 and CDR2 are MNHEY and SVGAGI. There are 15 residues in the CDR3. The CDR3 bases are TGTGCCAGCATGTTAAGGACTCAACCCCCTAATGAGCAGTTCTTC. This sequence encodes CASMLRTQPPNEQFF.

The chain joins TRBV24-1 to TRBJ2-1, with 9 bases fitting TRBD2. The CDR3 has 15 residues. Germline CDR1 reads KGHDR; CDR2 reads SFDVKD. V gave up 1 base and J gave up 5 bases; unmatched junction bases: 2. The DNA for the CDR3 is TGTGCCACCAGTGATTTAGGGACTAGCAACAATGAGCAGTTCTTC. Translating gives CATSDLGTSNNEQFF.